This T cell receptor (beta chain) appears in the sequencing data of a study of blood T cell repertoires in COVID-19. Across the whole study: Sites in the United States, Italy and Spain provided acute and convalescent COVID-19 samples.

Sequencing used immunoSEQ multiplex PCR; TCRdb keeps in-frame clones, though not all of them. The repertoire includes 200,000 to 300,000 clones, approximately 89% of them detected once, and less than 3% sits in the top ten. Germline trimming cut 2 bases from V and 9 bases from J; bases unmatched to any gene: 10. This CDR3 is built from 15 residues. Germline V gene data show CDR1 as KGHSH and CDR2 as LQKENI. The sequencing input was peripheral blood. The sequence derives from a woman aged 45-59 years with acute or convalescent COVID-19. This chain uses TRBV18 with TRBJ2-1; TRBD2 matches 7 bases. The CDR3: CASSPIAGSRGEQFF. As DNA, the CDR3 is TGTGCCAGCTCACCAATAGCGGGCTCAAGGGGTGAGCAGTTCTTC.